This is a list of T cell receptor beta chains from one sample in a study of shared clonotypes between healthy human individuals. Measured with immunoSEQ multiplex PCR; TCRdb has only the in-frame clones, and not every one. The sample has 850,000 to 1,200,000 clones; roughly 75% are singletons. The sample comprised memory CD4+ T cells sorted from blood. The receptor set was obtained from a man in his late teens or twenties in good health. Both conserved end residues are part of each CDR3. A D gene is named only where the DNA matches it firmly. Size is stated for part of the rows, as once, few or many counts, or as a class when the clone is expanded.

V,D,length,size,J,DNA,CDR3
TRBV5-6,-,13,-,TRBJ2-5,TGTGCCAGCAGCTGGGGGGGCGTGGAGACCCAGTACTTC,CASSWGGVETQYF
TRBV25-1,-,14,few,TRBJ1-6,TGTGCCAGCAGTGACGCTGTGGGGGGTTCACCCCTCCACTTT,CASSDAVGGSPLHF
TRBV9,-,13,-,TRBJ1-2,TGTGCCAGCAGCACCGGGGAGGGGCTGTACGTCACCTTC,CASSTGEGLYVTF
TRBV10-2,TRBD1,13,-,TRBJ2-5,TGCGCCAGCGGGGGACAGGGGTCGGAGACCCAGTACTTC,CASGGQGSETQYF
TRBV7-9,TRBD1,12,-,TRBJ2-7,TGTGCCAGCAGCCGACAGGGCTACGAGCAGTACTTC,CASSRQGYEQYF
TRBV18,-,13,-,TRBJ2-5,TGTGCCAGCTCACCCCTGGGGGAAGAGACCCAGTACTTC,CASSPLGEETQYF
TRBV5-1,-,15,-,TRBJ2-2,TGCGCCAGCAGCTACTCGGCTGGGAGCACCGGGGAGCTGTTTTTT,CASSYSAGSTGELFF
TRBV28,TRBD2,14,-,TRBJ2-7,TGTGCCAGCAGGCGAGCGGGGGGGCCCTACGAGCAGTACTTC,CASRRAGGPYEQYF
TRBV2,TRBD1,13,once,TRBJ2-5,TGTGCCAGCCGGACAGGGGGATCCGAGACCCAGTACTTC,CASRTGGSETQYF
TRBV30,-,14,-,TRBJ2-2,TGTGCCTGCCCCAGGAGACAGAGTACCGGGGAGCTGTTTTTT,CACPRRQSTGELFF
TRBV10-3,TRBD2,15,-,TRBJ2-7,TGTGCCATCAGACCCAGCGGGGGGGCCCCCTACGAGCAGTACTTC,CAIRPSGGAPYEQYF
TRBV19,TRBD1,17,-,TRBJ1-5,TGTGCCAGTAGCTATAGTGGACAGGGGCATCGCAATCAGCCCCAGCATTTT,CASSYSGQGHRNQPQHF
TRBV9,-,15,-,TRBJ2-5,TGTGCCAGCAGCGTAGGGGACGTCAAGGTGGAGACCCAGTACTTC,CASSVGDVKVETQYF
TRBV19,TRBD1,13,once,TRBJ2-1,TGTGCCAGTACCCCCCGGACAGGCAATGAGCAGTTCTTC,CASTPRTGNEQFF
TRBV7-9,-,17,few,TRBJ2-1,TGTGCCAGCAGCTTAGGGTGGACCGCCACAACCGTCGGTGAGCAGTTCTTC,CASSLGWTATTVGEQFF
TRBV5-1,TRBD1,15,-,TRBJ2-2,TGCGCCAGCAGCTTAATCAGACAGGGTATCGGGGAGCTGTTTTTT,CASSLIRQGIGELFF